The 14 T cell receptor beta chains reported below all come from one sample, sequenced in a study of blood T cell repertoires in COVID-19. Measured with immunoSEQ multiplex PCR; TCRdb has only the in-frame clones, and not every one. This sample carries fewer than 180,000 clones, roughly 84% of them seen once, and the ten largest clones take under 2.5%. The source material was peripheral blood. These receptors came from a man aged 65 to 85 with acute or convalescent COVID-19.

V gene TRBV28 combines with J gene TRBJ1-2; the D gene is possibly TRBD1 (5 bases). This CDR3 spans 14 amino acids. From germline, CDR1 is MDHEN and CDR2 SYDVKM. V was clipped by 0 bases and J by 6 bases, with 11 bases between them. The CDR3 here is CASSLWEGFNGYTF. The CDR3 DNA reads TGTGCCAGCAGTTTATGGGAGGGGTTCAATGGCTACACCTTC.

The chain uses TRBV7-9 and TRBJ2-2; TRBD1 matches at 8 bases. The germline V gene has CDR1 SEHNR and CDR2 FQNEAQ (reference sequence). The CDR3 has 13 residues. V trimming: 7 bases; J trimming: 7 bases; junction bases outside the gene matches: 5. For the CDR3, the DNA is TGTGCCAGCATAGGACAGGGCTACGGGGAGCTGTTTTTT. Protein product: CASIGQGYGELFF.

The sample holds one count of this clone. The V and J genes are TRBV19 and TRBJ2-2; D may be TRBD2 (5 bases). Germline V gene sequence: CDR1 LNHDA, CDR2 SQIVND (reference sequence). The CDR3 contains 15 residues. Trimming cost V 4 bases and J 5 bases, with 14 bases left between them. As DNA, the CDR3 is TGTGCCAGTAGTACCCATTCCCCGGGGACCGGGGAGCTGTTTTTT. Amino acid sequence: CASSTHSPGTGELFF.

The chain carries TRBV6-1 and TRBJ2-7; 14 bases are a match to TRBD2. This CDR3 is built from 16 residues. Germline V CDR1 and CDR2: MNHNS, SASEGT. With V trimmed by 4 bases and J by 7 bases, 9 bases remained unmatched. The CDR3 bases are TGTGCCAGCAGTGTTCGACTAGCGGGAGGGCCTGTGGAGCAGTACTTC. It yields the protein CASSVRLAGGPVEQYF.

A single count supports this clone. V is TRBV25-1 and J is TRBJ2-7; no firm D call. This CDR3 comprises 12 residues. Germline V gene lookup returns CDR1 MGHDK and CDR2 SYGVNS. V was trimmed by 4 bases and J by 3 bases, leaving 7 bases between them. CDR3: CASSVKSYEQYF. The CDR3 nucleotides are TGTGCCAGCAGTGTGAAGAGCTACGAGCAGTACTTC.

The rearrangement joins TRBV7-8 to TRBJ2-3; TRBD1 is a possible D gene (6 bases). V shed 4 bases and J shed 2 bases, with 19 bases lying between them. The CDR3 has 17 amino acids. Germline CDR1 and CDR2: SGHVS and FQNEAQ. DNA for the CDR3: TGTGCCAGCAGCTCCCGCCCCCCCCAGGGGCCCACAGATACGCAGTATTTT. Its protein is CASSSRPPQGPTDTQYF.

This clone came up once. CDR3: CASGSGRAGDTQYF. The CDR3, as DNA: TGTGCCAGCGGGAGCGGGAGGGCAGGAGATACGCAGTATTTT. This chain links TRBV7-9 with TRBJ2-3; 10 positions agree with TRBD2. This CDR3 has 14 residues. Germline CDR1 SEHNR, CDR2 FQNEAQ (reference sequence). Losses at the gene ends were 8 bases for V and 5 bases for J; bases not matched to a gene: 7.

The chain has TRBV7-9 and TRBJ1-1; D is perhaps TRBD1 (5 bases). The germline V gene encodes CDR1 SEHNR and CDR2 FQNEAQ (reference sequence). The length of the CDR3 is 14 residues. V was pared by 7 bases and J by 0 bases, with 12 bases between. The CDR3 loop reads CASTPQGVNTEAFF. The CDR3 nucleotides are TGTGCCAGCACCCCGCAGGGCGTGAACACTGAAGCTTTCTTT.

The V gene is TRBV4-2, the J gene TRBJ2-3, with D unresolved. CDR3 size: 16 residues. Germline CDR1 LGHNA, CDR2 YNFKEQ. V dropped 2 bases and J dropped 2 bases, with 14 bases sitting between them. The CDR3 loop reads CASSQRLEHFTDTQYF. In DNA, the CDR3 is TGTGCCAGCAGCCAAAGGTTGGAGCATTTCACAGATACGCAGTATTTT.

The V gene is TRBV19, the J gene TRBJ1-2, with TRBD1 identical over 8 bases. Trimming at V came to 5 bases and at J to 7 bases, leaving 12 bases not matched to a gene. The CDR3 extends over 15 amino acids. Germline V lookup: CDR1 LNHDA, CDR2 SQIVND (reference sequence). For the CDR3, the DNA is TGTGCCAGTAGTGGGTCAACGGGACAGGATCGTGGCTACACCTTC. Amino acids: CASSGSTGQDRGYTF.

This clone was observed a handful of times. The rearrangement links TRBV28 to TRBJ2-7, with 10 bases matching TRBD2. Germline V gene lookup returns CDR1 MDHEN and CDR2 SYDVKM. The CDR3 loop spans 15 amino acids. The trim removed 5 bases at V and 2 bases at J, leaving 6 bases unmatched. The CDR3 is CASSLPAGGTYEQYF. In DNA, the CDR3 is TGTGCCAGCAGTCTCCCAGCGGGAGGGACCTACGAGCAGTACTTC. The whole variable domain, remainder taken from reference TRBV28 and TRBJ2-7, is DVKVTQSSRYLVKRTGEKVFLECVQDMDHENMFWYRQDPGLGLRLIYFSYDVKMKEKGDIPEGYSVSREKKERFSLILESASTNQTSMYLCASSLPAGGTYEQYFGPGTRLTVT.

The CDR3 DNA sequence: TGTGCCAGCAGCTTAATGGGGAGTGGCTACACCTTC. Encoded protein: CASSLMGSGYTF. V gene TRBV11-2 combines with J gene TRBJ1-2; D is undetermined. V lost 2 bases to trimming and J lost 7 bases, with 8 bases between them. Germline CDR1 is SGHAT and CDR2 is FQNNGV. The CDR3 has 12 residues.

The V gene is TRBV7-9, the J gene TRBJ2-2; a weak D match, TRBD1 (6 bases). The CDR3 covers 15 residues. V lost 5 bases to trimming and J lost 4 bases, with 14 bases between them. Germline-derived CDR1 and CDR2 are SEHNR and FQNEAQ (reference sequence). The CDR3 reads CASSQRTVSTGELFF. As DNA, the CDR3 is TGTGCCAGCAGCCAACGGACAGTCAGCACCGGGGAGCTGTTTTTT.

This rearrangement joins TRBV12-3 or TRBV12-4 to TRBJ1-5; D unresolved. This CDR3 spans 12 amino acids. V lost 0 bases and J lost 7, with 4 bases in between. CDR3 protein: CASSLAQQPQHF. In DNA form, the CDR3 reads TGTGCCAGCAGTTTAGCGCAGCAGCCCCAGCATTTT.